The T cell receptor beta chain described here comes from a study of blood T cell repertoires in COVID-19. Study information: Sites in the United States, Italy and Spain provided acute and convalescent COVID-19 samples. The analysed material was cDNA or gDNA that came from T cells, B-cell-depleted T cells, or PBMCs.

Trimming removed 0 bases from V and 3 bases from J; junction bases left unmatched: 6. There are 18 residues in the CDR3. Original data processing: Estimated nucleated cell counts came from reference gene primer amplification. Profiled with immunoSEQ multiplex PCR; TCRdb holds only in-frame clones, not every one. The V and J calls and clone size were taken over from that table, and D and trimming were inferred from the DNA. The sample includes 140,000 to 150,000 clones, roughly 84% of them seen just once. The sequence was collected from a man aged 55-75 years with active or convalescent COVID-19. Sequenced input: peripheral blood. The genes are TRBV23-1 and TRBJ2-2; 11 positions match TRBD2. TRBV23-1 is labeled an ORF, and its function is uncertain. The CDR3 nucleotides read TGCGCCAGCAGTCAATCACTAGCGGGAGCCTCGGACACCGGGGAGCTGTTTTTT. Amino acid sequence: CASSQSLAGASDTGELFF.